These T cell receptor beta chains were read from a single sample in a study of T-cell reconstitution after alpha-beta-depleted transplantation in children. From the PCR reads, TCRdb called clonotypes with MiXCR, one entry per CDR3 protein. The sample lists about 340,000 distinct CDR3 sequences, roughly 15% occurring once. Sequencing was performed on PBMCs, taken from the stem cell graft. The receptor set was obtained from a human donor who donated a stem cell graft to a child with Fanconi anemia. CDR3s include the opening cysteine and the closing phenylalanine or tryptophan. The order of the fields is clone size, D gene, V gene, J gene, CDR3 DNA, CDR3 protein. D genes are given only for firm matches. Size tells how often a clone was seen (once, few, many) or the class of an expanded clone, and some rows leave it out.

abundance: many; d_gene: TRBD2; v_gene: TRBV28; j_gene: TRBJ2-1; CDR3nt: TGTGCCAGCAGTCCAAGCGGGGCCCGACACAATGAGCAGTTCTTC; CDR3aa: CASSPSGARHNEQFF
abundance: -; d_gene: -; v_gene: TRBV5-5; j_gene: TRBJ1-5; CDR3nt: TGTGCCAGCAGCTTGAGGGGTGAGAGGCAGCCCCAGCATTTT; CDR3aa: CASSLRGERQPQHF
abundance: -; d_gene: TRBD1; v_gene: TRBV12-3/TRBV12-4; j_gene: TRBJ2-7; CDR3nt: TGTGCCAGCAGGGAGCAGGGGGCGCGGGAGCAGTACTTC; CDR3aa: CASREQGAREQYF
abundance: many; d_gene: -; v_gene: TRBV27; j_gene: TRBJ1-2; CDR3nt: TGTGCCAGCAGTTTAAGATCCGGCTATGGCTACACCTTC; CDR3aa: CASSLRSGYGYTF
abundance: many; d_gene: TRBD1; v_gene: TRBV5-1; j_gene: TRBJ2-5; CDR3nt: TGCGCCAGCAGCTTGTACAGGGGTGTGGAGACCCAGTACTTC; CDR3aa: CASSLYRGVETQYF
abundance: -; d_gene: -; v_gene: TRBV20-1; j_gene: TRBJ1-4; CDR3nt: TGCAGTGCTAGCCCCCTGGGGACAACTAATGAAAAACTGTTTTTT; CDR3aa: CSASPLGTTNEKLFF
abundance: few; d_gene: -; v_gene: TRBV20-1; j_gene: TRBJ1-1; CDR3nt: TGCAGTGCTAGAGGTGGCGAGGAGGCTTTCTTT; CDR3aa: CSARGGEEAFF
abundance: many; d_gene: -; v_gene: TRBV29-1; j_gene: TRBJ1-1; CDR3nt: TGCAGCGTTGGAGCGCAGGGAGCTTTCTTT; CDR3aa: CSVGAQGAFF
abundance: few; d_gene: -; v_gene: TRBV5-1; j_gene: TRBJ2-2; CDR3nt: TGCGCCAGCAGCTTTCAGACGGTTACGAACACCGGGGAGCTGTTTTTT; CDR3aa: CASSFQTVTNTGELFF
abundance: few; d_gene: -; v_gene: TRBV5-1; j_gene: TRBJ1-1; CDR3nt: TGCGCCAGCAGCGAACAGGGCGGGGGAAACACTGAAGCTTTCTTT; CDR3aa: CASSEQGGGNTEAFF
abundance: -; d_gene: -; v_gene: TRBV18; j_gene: TRBJ1-6; CDR3nt: TGTGCCAGCTCACCACCAGGGGTGGGTAATTCACCCCTCCACTTT; CDR3aa: CASSPPGVGNSPLHF
abundance: few; d_gene: TRBD1; v_gene: TRBV5-1; j_gene: TRBJ1-2; CDR3nt: TGCGCCAGCAGCCCCGGGACAGGGGCAGACGGCTACACCTTC; CDR3aa: CASSPGTGADGYTF
abundance: -; d_gene: TRBD2; v_gene: TRBV6-5; j_gene: TRBJ2-5; CDR3nt: TGTGCCAGCAGTTACTCGAGGGAGGGAGAGACCCAGTACTTC; CDR3aa: CASSYSREGETQYF
abundance: -; d_gene: TRBD1; v_gene: TRBV7-6; j_gene: TRBJ2-3; CDR3nt: TGTGCCAGCAGCTCAACAGGGGGCGGTACAGATACGCAGTATTTT; CDR3aa: CASSSTGGGTDTQYF
abundance: -; d_gene: -; v_gene: TRBV28; j_gene: TRBJ2-2; CDR3nt: TGTGCCAGCACCCTAAGTCGGGAATCCGGGGAGCTGTTTTTT; CDR3aa: CASTLSRESGELFF
abundance: -; d_gene: -; v_gene: TRBV9; j_gene: TRBJ2-3; CDR3nt: TGTGCCAGCAGCTCAGGGGAGTACTTAGATACGCAGTATTTT; CDR3aa: CASSSGEYLDTQYF
abundance: many; d_gene: -; v_gene: TRBV6-2/TRBV6-3; j_gene: TRBJ2-1; CDR3nt: TGTGCCAGCAGCCAACTAGCAAGCGGGTACAATGAGCAGTTCTTC; CDR3aa: CASSQLASGYNEQFF
abundance: many; d_gene: TRBD1; v_gene: TRBV20-1; j_gene: TRBJ2-3; CDR3nt: TGCAGTGCTACCGGGCAACAGGGGGCCAAAGATACGCAGTATTTT; CDR3aa: CSATGQQGAKDTQYF
abundance: many; d_gene: TRBD1; v_gene: TRBV10-3; j_gene: TRBJ2-2; CDR3nt: TGTGCCACCCGCCATCAGGGGGTAAACACCGGGGAGCTGTTTTTT; CDR3aa: CATRHQGVNTGELFF
abundance: many; d_gene: TRBD1; v_gene: TRBV5-1; j_gene: TRBJ2-2; CDR3nt: TGCGCCAGCAGCTTGGACAGGGGATCCGGGGAGCTGTTTTTT; CDR3aa: CASSLDRGSGELFF
abundance: many; d_gene: -; v_gene: TRBV28; j_gene: TRBJ1-5; CDR3nt: TGTGCCAGCAGTATCAATCAGCCCCAGCATTTT; CDR3aa: CASSINQPQHF
abundance: many; d_gene: -; v_gene: TRBV4-3; j_gene: TRBJ2-2; CDR3nt: TGCGCCAGCAGAAGAGCGGCAGGCACCGGGGAGCTGTTTTTT; CDR3aa: CASRRAAGTGELFF
abundance: -; d_gene: TRBD2; v_gene: TRBV24-1; j_gene: TRBJ2-3; CDR3nt: TGTGCCACCAGTGAAAGCGGGGGGGGTGCAGATACGCAGTATTTT; CDR3aa: CATSESGGGADTQYF
abundance: few; d_gene: TRBD2; v_gene: TRBV9; j_gene: TRBJ2-2; CDR3nt: TGTGCCAGCAGCCCGGTTGGAGCGGGGGGATACACCGGGGAGCTGTTTTTT; CDR3aa: CASSPVGAGGYTGELFF
abundance: many; d_gene: -; v_gene: TRBV12-3/TRBV12-4; j_gene: TRBJ2-2; CDR3nt: TGTGCCAGCAGCCCTAGGGCGCATAACACCGGGGAGCTGTTTTTT; CDR3aa: CASSPRAHNTGELFF
abundance: few; d_gene: -; v_gene: TRBV29-1; j_gene: TRBJ2-3; CDR3nt: TGCAGCGCTGAAAGGACCGCTACATGGACAGATACGCAGTATTTT; CDR3aa: CSAERTATWTDTQYF
abundance: many; d_gene: -; v_gene: TRBV27; j_gene: TRBJ2-1; CDR3nt: TGTGCCAGCAGTATGGGAGATGAGCAGTTCTTC; CDR3aa: CASSMGDEQFF
abundance: many; d_gene: -; v_gene: TRBV5-6; j_gene: TRBJ2-1; CDR3nt: TGTGCCAGCAGCTACCTAAATGAGCAGTTCTTC; CDR3aa: CASSYLNEQFF
abundance: many; d_gene: -; v_gene: TRBV20-1; j_gene: TRBJ1-1; CDR3nt: TGCAGTGCTAGAGCCGACGACACGGTGGCAGCTTTCTTT; CDR3aa: CSARADDTVAAFF
abundance: -; d_gene: -; v_gene: TRBV10-3; j_gene: TRBJ1-6; CDR3nt: TGTGCTGCGTGGGGGGGGTCTGGTTCACCCCTCCACTTT; CDR3aa: CAAWGGSGSPLHF
abundance: few; d_gene: -; v_gene: TRBV6-6; j_gene: TRBJ2-1; CDR3nt: TGTGCCAGCAGTTATAACTATGAGCAGTTCTTC; CDR3aa: CASSYNYEQFF
abundance: few; d_gene: TRBD1; v_gene: TRBV28; j_gene: TRBJ1-6; CDR3nt: TGTGCCAGCAGTTCGAACTACCGGGACAGGGACTATTCACCCCTCCACTTT; CDR3aa: CASSSNYRDRDYSPLHF
abundance: -; d_gene: -; v_gene: TRBV5-1; j_gene: TRBJ2-5; CDR3nt: TGCGCCAGCAGCCCAGTGGGGGTGGAGACCCAGTACTTC; CDR3aa: CASSPVGVETQYF
abundance: -; d_gene: -; v_gene: TRBV20-1; j_gene: TRBJ2-1; CDR3nt: TGCAGTGCTCGTACGGGACCACTGGGCAATGAGCAGTTCTTC; CDR3aa: CSARTGPLGNEQFF
abundance: many; d_gene: -; v_gene: TRBV28; j_gene: TRBJ1-6; CDR3nt: TGTGCCAGCAGTTTTATAGGATCACCCCTCCACTTT; CDR3aa: CASSFIGSPLHF
abundance: -; d_gene: TRBD1; v_gene: TRBV24-1; j_gene: TRBJ2-1; CDR3nt: TGTGCCACCAGTCCCTACCACCACGGGACAGGGTTCCACAATGAGCAGTTCTTC; CDR3aa: CATSPYHHGTGFHNEQFF
abundance: many; d_gene: -; v_gene: TRBV9; j_gene: TRBJ2-2; CDR3nt: TGTGCCAGCAGCGTCGACCTGGGAGCGGGGGAGCTGTTTTTT; CDR3aa: CASSVDLGAGELFF
abundance: many; d_gene: -; v_gene: TRBV12-3/TRBV12-4; j_gene: TRBJ2-3; CDR3nt: TGTGCCAGCAGTTTCCTCGCAGATACGCAGTATTTT; CDR3aa: CASSFLADTQYF
abundance: few; d_gene: -; v_gene: TRBV6-1; j_gene: TRBJ1-4; CDR3nt: TGTGCCAGCAGCCCAGTTGGGGTACGAAATGAAAAACTGTTTTTT; CDR3aa: CASSPVGVRNEKLFF
abundance: many; d_gene: -; v_gene: TRBV5-6; j_gene: TRBJ2-1; CDR3nt: TGTGCCAGCAGTTCTGGACAGTCTTACAATGAGCAGTTCTTC; CDR3aa: CASSSGQSYNEQFF
abundance: many; d_gene: -; v_gene: TRBV5-1; j_gene: TRBJ2-1; CDR3nt: TGCGCCAGCAGCACCTCGACGGATAACAATGAGCAGTTCTTC; CDR3aa: CASSTSTDNNEQFF
abundance: many; d_gene: -; v_gene: TRBV12-3/TRBV12-4; j_gene: TRBJ2-2; CDR3nt: TGTGCCAGCAGGACCCAGGGAGGCACCGGGGAGCTGTTTTTT; CDR3aa: CASRTQGGTGELFF
abundance: -; d_gene: -; v_gene: TRBV5-1; j_gene: TRBJ1-2; CDR3nt: TGCGCCAGCAGCTTGAGTTCCCCTAGGGATGGCTACACCTTC; CDR3aa: CASSLSSPRDGYTF
abundance: few; d_gene: -; v_gene: TRBV10-3; j_gene: TRBJ1-6; CDR3nt: TGTGCCACCCGGACAAGCTCCTATAATTCACCCCTCCACTTT; CDR3aa: CATRTSSYNSPLHF
abundance: -; d_gene: TRBD2; v_gene: TRBV10-3; j_gene: TRBJ2-3; CDR3nt: TGTGCCATCAGTGCGCTAGCGGGGGGCCCGGATACGCAGTATTTT; CDR3aa: CAISALAGGPDTQYF
abundance: few; d_gene: -; v_gene: TRBV21-1; j_gene: TRBJ2-7; CDR3nt: TGTGCCAGCAGCTCAAGAGCAGATATGAGAGAGCAGTACTTC; CDR3aa: CASSSRADMREQYF
abundance: few; d_gene: TRBD1; v_gene: TRBV12-3/TRBV12-4; j_gene: TRBJ1-2; CDR3nt: TGTGCCAGCAGTTTAACAGGGGCCGGAAGGTATGGCTACACCTTC; CDR3aa: CASSLTGAGRYGYTF
abundance: few; d_gene: TRBD1; v_gene: TRBV5-5; j_gene: TRBJ1-6; CDR3nt: TGTGCCAGCAGCCCCCAACAGGGGAGCGGATTCAATTCACCCCTCCACTTT; CDR3aa: CASSPQQGSGFNSPLHF
abundance: -; d_gene: -; v_gene: TRBV29-1; j_gene: TRBJ2-1; CDR3nt: TGCAGCGTTGCCCCGGGACATACCAACAATGAGCAGTTCTTC; CDR3aa: CSVAPGHTNNEQFF
abundance: -; d_gene: -; v_gene: TRBV9; j_gene: TRBJ2-1; CDR3nt: TGTGCCAGCAGCGGGGGGGACAGTGTTACCTACAATGAGCAGTTCTTC; CDR3aa: CASSGGDSVTYNEQFF
abundance: few; d_gene: TRBD2; v_gene: TRBV27; j_gene: TRBJ2-3; CDR3nt: TGTGCCAGCAGTTTATATTGGGGGGGTTCGTCGAATACGCAGTATTTT; CDR3aa: CASSLYWGGSSNTQYF
abundance: many; d_gene: -; v_gene: TRBV6-4; j_gene: TRBJ2-7; CDR3nt: TGTGCCAATTGTCGGTCCGGGGCGGAGGTAATCGAGCGCCCCGCTTTAAGCTCCTACGAGCAGTACTTC; CDR3aa: CANCRSGAEVIERPALSSYEQYF
abundance: -; d_gene: -; v_gene: TRBV12-3/TRBV12-4; j_gene: TRBJ1-2; CDR3nt: TGTGCCAGCAGTTTAGGCCGGATGAACTATGGCTACACCTTC; CDR3aa: CASSLGRMNYGYTF
abundance: many; d_gene: -; v_gene: TRBV4-2; j_gene: TRBJ1-5; CDR3nt: TGTGCCAGCAGCCAAGAGCGCCCTGGGCCCCAGCATTTT; CDR3aa: CASSQERPGPQHF
abundance: few; d_gene: TRBD1; v_gene: TRBV7-2; j_gene: TRBJ1-5; CDR3nt: TGTGCCAGCACACCGACAGGGCCAGCTTTCTATCAGCCCCAGCATTTT; CDR3aa: CASTPTGPAFYQPQHF
abundance: -; d_gene: TRBD1; v_gene: TRBV7-8; j_gene: TRBJ2-3; CDR3nt: TGTGCCAGCAGCATGACAGGGAGCACAGATACGCAGTATTTT; CDR3aa: CASSMTGSTDTQYF